The TCR beta chain under discussion was sequenced for a study of OX40 agonist ivuxolimab in advanced cancers. Study as a whole: Patients in dose escalation had liver, melanoma, kidney or head and neck cancers.

As to this clone: The antigen remains unidentified.

Using immunoSEQ multiplex PCR, the repertoire was profiled, and TCRdb retains in-frame clones only, with some absent. The data contain approximately 17,000 clones, just over 70% of them singletons. Samples of blood were obtained at baseline, on cycle 4 day 1, and on cycle 7 day 1. Study-level findings and limits: Clones of CD4+ and CD8+ blood T cells grew by week 6 at doses of 0.1 to 3.0 mg/kg.

Between the trimmed V and J ends, which lost 10 bases and 1 base, there was a span of 13 bases. This CDR3 has 13 residues. Germline CDR1 reads MNHEY; CDR2 reads SMNVEV (reference sequence). This sequence originates from an adult with an advanced solid tumor such as melanoma, head and neck, liver or kidney cancer. The sequencing here drew on CD4+ or CD8+ T cells sorted from blood, taken in a trial of the OX40 agonist ivuxolimab. The J gene is TRBJ1-1, the V gene TRBV27; D is possibly TRBD1 (6 bases). The CDR3 reads CATSLDRNTEAFF. As DNA, the CDR3 is TGTGCCACCTCCTTGGACAGGAACACTGAAGCTTTCTTT.